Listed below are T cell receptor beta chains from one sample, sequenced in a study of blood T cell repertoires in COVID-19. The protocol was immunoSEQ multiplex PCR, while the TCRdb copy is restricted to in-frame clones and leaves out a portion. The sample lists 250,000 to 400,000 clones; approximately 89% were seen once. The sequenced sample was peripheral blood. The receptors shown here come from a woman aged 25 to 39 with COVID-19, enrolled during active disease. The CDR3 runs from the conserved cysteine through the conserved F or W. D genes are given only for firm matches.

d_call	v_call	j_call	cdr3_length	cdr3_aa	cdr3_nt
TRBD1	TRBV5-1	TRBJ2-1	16	CASSLRTGGTYNEQFF	TGCGCCAGCAGCCTTAGGACAGGGGGCACCTACAATGAGCAGTTCTTC
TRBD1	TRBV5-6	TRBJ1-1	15	CASSSLRTGTTEAFF	TGTGCCAGCAGCTCCTTGAGGACAGGCACCACTGAAGCTTTCTTT
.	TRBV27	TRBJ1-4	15	CASSFGGGPGEKLFF	TGTGCCAGCAGTTTTGGGGGAGGGCCTGGAGAAAAACTGTTTTTT
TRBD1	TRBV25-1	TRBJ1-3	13	CASRRQGGNTIYF	TGTGCCAGCAGAAGACAGGGGGGAAACACCATATATTTT
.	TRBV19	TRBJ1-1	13	CASSIVANTEAFF	TGTGCCAGTAGTATAGTGGCCAACACTGAAGCTTTCTTT
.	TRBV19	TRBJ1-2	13	CASVGRTNYGYTF	TGTGCCAGTGTGGGCAGGACTAACTATGGCTACACCTTC
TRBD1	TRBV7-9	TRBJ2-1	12	CASSFTGQGQFF	TGTGCCAGCAGCTTTACCGGACAGGGGCAGTTCTTC
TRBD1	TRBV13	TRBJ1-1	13	CASSQGANTEAFF	TGTGCCAGCAGCCAGGGGGCGAACACTGAAGCTTTCTTT
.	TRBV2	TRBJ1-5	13	CASTPDINQPQHF	TGTGCCAGCACGCCGGACATCAATCAGCCCCAGCATTTT
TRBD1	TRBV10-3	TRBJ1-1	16	CAISIGDRALNTEAFF	TGTGCCATCTCAATTGGGGACAGGGCTTTGAACACTGAAGCTTTCTTT